This is a list of T cell receptor beta chains from one sample in a study of cytomegalovirus exposure and HLA in healthy donors. Clones were read by immunoSEQ multiplex PCR, and TCRdb kept only the in-frame ones, dropping some. The sample holds 120,000 to 150,000 clones; approximately 76% are singletons and the top ten take over 1.5%. The sequencing input was PBMCs. The receptors shown here come from a man aged 40-49 years in good health and CMV-seronegative. Each CDR3 is given with its conserved first and last residue. D genes are given only for firm matches. Clone size appears in some rows only: once, few, many, or a class for an expanded clone.

D gene: TRBD1
clone size: .
J gene: TRBJ2-3
V gene: TRBV5-8
CDR3 length: 14
CDR3 DNA: TGTGCCAGCAGCGTGACAGGGGGAGTCGATACGCAGTATTTT
CDR3 protein: CASSVTGGVDTQYF

D gene: .
clone size: .
J gene: TRBJ1-1
V gene: TRBV7-8
CDR3 length: 14
CDR3 DNA: TGTGCCAGCAGCCGGGGGTCCAAGAACACTGAAGCTTTCTTT
CDR3 protein: CASSRGSKNTEAFF

D gene: TRBD1
clone size: once
J gene: TRBJ1-3
V gene: TRBV10-3
CDR3 length: 15
CDR3 DNA: TGTGCCAACCCGCTTGGGACAGCCTCTGGAAACACCATATATTTT
CDR3 protein: CANPLGTASGNTIYF

D gene: .
clone size: .
J gene: TRBJ2-3
V gene: TRBV5-8
CDR3 length: 14
CDR3 DNA: TGTGCCAGCAGCTTTGCGGGGCTCACAGATACGCAGTATTTT
CDR3 protein: CASSFAGLTDTQYF

D gene: .
clone size: .
J gene: TRBJ2-7
V gene: TRBV11-3
CDR3 length: 13
CDR3 DNA: TGTGCCAGCAGCTTAGCTGCAGGCTACGAGCAGTACTTC
CDR3 protein: CASSLAAGYEQYF

D gene: .
clone size: .
J gene: TRBJ2-7
V gene: TRBV7-9
CDR3 length: 13
CDR3 DNA: TGTGCCAGCAGCCCCCGGGGAGGTTACGAGCAGTACTTC
CDR3 protein: CASSPRGGYEQYF

D gene: .
clone size: .
J gene: TRBJ1-6
V gene: TRBV19
CDR3 length: 22
CDR3 DNA: TGTGCCAGTAGTATAGACCACGGCGTAGGAACGCGACTCAGCTCCTATAATTCACCCCTCCACTTT
CDR3 protein: CASSIDHGVGTRLSSYNSPLHF

D gene: TRBD2
clone size: .
J gene: TRBJ2-7
V gene: TRBV30
CDR3 length: 15
CDR3 DNA: TGTGCCTGGAGTCCCCTAGCGGGAGGGCCGCACGAGCAGTACTTC
CDR3 protein: CAWSPLAGGPHEQYF

D gene: .
clone size: .
J gene: TRBJ1-3
V gene: TRBV6-1
CDR3 length: 14
CDR3 DNA: TGTGCCAGCAGTGCCCGGGGGGTCGGAAACACCATATATTTT
CDR3 protein: CASSARGVGNTIYF

D gene: TRBD2
clone size: .
J gene: TRBJ2-7
V gene: TRBV7-2
CDR3 length: 15
CDR3 DNA: TGTGCCAGCAGCGCACCAAAGCGGGGGGCCTACGAGCAGTACTTC
CDR3 protein: CASSAPKRGAYEQYF

D gene: .
clone size: few
J gene: TRBJ1-5
V gene: TRBV6-1
CDR3 length: 14
CDR3 DNA: TGTGCCAGCAGAGGACAGAATAGCAATCAGCCCCAGCATTTT
CDR3 protein: CASRGQNSNQPQHF

D gene: TRBD1
clone size: few
J gene: TRBJ2-7
V gene: TRBV5-6
CDR3 length: 14
CDR3 DNA: TGTGCCAGCAGCGGGACAGAGGACTCCTACGAGCAGTACTTC
CDR3 protein: CASSGTEDSYEQYF

D gene: TRBD2
clone size: .
J gene: TRBJ2-5
V gene: TRBV27
CDR3 length: 19
CDR3 DNA: TGTGCCAGCAAGGGCCCCGGGACTAGCGGGGGGGAGTCGGTGGAGACCCAGTACTTC
CDR3 protein: CASKGPGTSGGESVETQYF

D gene: .
clone size: .
J gene: TRBJ1-6
V gene: TRBV6-5
CDR3 length: 14
CDR3 DNA: TGTGCCAGCAGTTACTCGAACAGGGATTCACCCCTCCACTTT
CDR3 protein: CASSYSNRDSPLHF

D gene: TRBD2
clone size: .
J gene: TRBJ2-1
V gene: TRBV7-9
CDR3 length: 18
CDR3 DNA: TGTGCCAGCAGCCGCCCGAAACATCCCGGGACTAGTGGCAATGAGCAGTTCTTC
CDR3 protein: CASSRPKHPGTSGNEQFF

D gene: .
clone size: .
J gene: TRBJ1-4
V gene: TRBV10-2
CDR3 length: 14
CDR3 DNA: TGCGCCAGCAGGGACAGCCCAACTAATGAAAAACTGTTTTTT
CDR3 protein: CASRDSPTNEKLFF

D gene: TRBD1
clone size: few
J gene: TRBJ1-5
V gene: TRBV12-5
CDR3 length: 19
CDR3 DNA: TGTGCTAGTGGTTTGGGGGACCGGGACAGATTCTATAGCAATCAGCCCCAGCATTTT
CDR3 protein: CASGLGDRDRFYSNQPQHF

D gene: TRBD2
clone size: .
J gene: TRBJ2-7
V gene: TRBV29-1
CDR3 length: 16
CDR3 DNA: TGCAGCGTTGAAGGAAGTGGCGGGAGCCTACCCTACGAGCAGTACTTC
CDR3 protein: CSVEGSGGSLPYEQYF

D gene: .
clone size: .
J gene: TRBJ2-5
V gene: TRBV5-4
CDR3 length: 13
CDR3 DNA: TGTGCCAGCAGCTTGGGGAGGGAAGAGACCCAGTACTTC
CDR3 protein: CASSLGREETQYF

D gene: .
clone size: .
J gene: TRBJ2-7
V gene: TRBV6-1
CDR3 length: 14
CDR3 DNA: TGTGCCAGCAGTCAAGCGACGGGGGTCCACGAGCAGTACTTC
CDR3 protein: CASSQATGVHEQYF

D gene: .
clone size: .
J gene: TRBJ1-1
V gene: TRBV28
CDR3 length: 15
CDR3 DNA: TGTGCCAGCAGTTTGCGTTTCGGGGGAAGTACTGAAGCTTTCTTT
CDR3 protein: CASSLRFGGSTEAFF

D gene: .
clone size: once
J gene: TRBJ2-7
V gene: TRBV27
CDR3 length: 14
CDR3 DNA: TGTGCCAGCAGTTCCCTTGGGGGCCAATACGAGCAGTACTTC
CDR3 protein: CASSSLGGQYEQYF

D gene: .
clone size: .
J gene: TRBJ1-1
V gene: TRBV7-9
CDR3 length: 14
CDR3 DNA: TGTGCCAGCAGCCCCGAGTCCAGGGGAGAGCAAGCTTTCTTT
CDR3 protein: CASSPESRGEQAFF

D gene: .
clone size: .
J gene: TRBJ1-1
V gene: TRBV21-1
CDR3 length: 15
CDR3 DNA: TGTGCCAGCGTCCATGTCGGATATGGCGGCACTGAAGCTTTCTTT
CDR3 protein: CASVHVGYGGTEAFF

D gene: .
clone size: .
J gene: TRBJ2-7
V gene: TRBV6-1
CDR3 length: 13
CDR3 DNA: TGTGCCAGCAGTCTCAGGGGTCCATACGAGCAGTACTTC
CDR3 protein: CASSLRGPYEQYF